A single TCR beta chain is shown here with its context. It has no known antigen specificity. No base qualities exist here, and no much larger clone lies one base off it. The source of the sample is a study of T cell responses to AZD1222 COVID-19 vaccine (dated by TCRdb to the early 2020s). About the investigation overall: AZD1222 recipients with second doses at about 4 weeks or about 12 weeks were pooled, because spike-specific TCR depth and breadth did not differ between schedules. A total of 233 trial participants underwent TCR sequencing, of whom about 200 received two doses of AZD1222 and some 26 received two doses of the MenACWY control vaccine. Trial participants were enrolled by age into subgroups of 18-55, 56-69 and 70-plus years, and about 150, 27 and 61 TCR-sequenced participants, respectively, were included in these subgroups.

The intended sense of this specimen's time point label: baseline before first vaccination. The vaccinee samples were drawn from two UK trials, COV001 and COV002, one of which was a single-blind randomized controlled phase 2/3 trial testing AZD1222 (ChAdOx1 nCoV-19) in healthy adults. For TCRbeta chain sequencing, PBMC samples were collected from trial participants at day 0 and at day 28 after the second dose. What the research found in general, with its limitations: Spike-specific TCR breadth and depth rose significantly after two AZD1222 doses compared with day 0 and with MenACWY recipients. CD4 TCRs associated with the vaccine covered the entire spike protein, and the dominant responses were in regions 160-218 and 743-854. Conclusions about previously exposed vaccinees are limited because only five to seven AZD1222 recipients were SARS-CoV-2 seropositive at baseline. Most participants were white British and females outnumbered males, and the authors suggested that clonal diversity may have been underestimated. No day 14 peak-response samples were available, so repertoires were characterized only after the peak T cell response. In the small 56-69-year group, the increase in depth fell short of significance, most likely because of low power. Reportedly, close to half of the unique spike-specific TCRs recognized epitopes lying outside the regions that are mutated in the B.1.351 and B.1.1.7 variants.

The cysteine opens and the phenylalanine closes a CDR3 of 12 amino acids. Only the CDR3 region is kept as DNA, spanning 36 bases read in frame from base 1. The V and J ends are trimmed by 5 bases and 2 bases, leaving 7 bases between them. CDR1 and CDR2 were assigned from the germline V gene (reference sequence) as MNHNY and SVGAGI. The CDR3 regions of human TCRbeta chains were analyzed by immunosequencing. From the authors' description of their analysis: Repertoire TCRs were matched against a reference library of SARS-CoV-2-specific TCRs generated with the MIRA antigen-specificity platform. Breadth was defined as the fraction of unique TCRs that were SARS-CoV-2-associated. Depth was defined as the fraction of total T cells that were SARS-CoV-2-associated. Using the MIRA data, every spike-specific TCR was mapped to the spike region that the TCR reacted to and assigned to either a CD4 or a CD8 class. Log10-transformed breadth and depth values were compared by one-way ANOVA with Sidak's multiple comparisons tests. In its TCRdb copy, this immuneACCESS table keeps in-frame sequences only and misses some clones. Where compared with another copy, unresolved V genes explain less than half of these, and the others have no known cause. From that table come the V and J calls and clone size; the DNA was used to work out D and trimming. A total of 84,000 or so clones appear in this sample, over 70% of them only once. Roughly 15% of the sample belongs to the ten largest clones.

The clonotype was recovered from an adult in good health. The source was peripheral blood, collected on day 0 of AZD1222 vaccination. Recombination connected TRBV6-6 to TRBJ2-7; the D gene remains uncertain. The nucleotide sequence is given as TGTGCCAGCAGTCACCGGACCTACGAGCAGTACTTC. It specifies CASSHRTYEQYF.